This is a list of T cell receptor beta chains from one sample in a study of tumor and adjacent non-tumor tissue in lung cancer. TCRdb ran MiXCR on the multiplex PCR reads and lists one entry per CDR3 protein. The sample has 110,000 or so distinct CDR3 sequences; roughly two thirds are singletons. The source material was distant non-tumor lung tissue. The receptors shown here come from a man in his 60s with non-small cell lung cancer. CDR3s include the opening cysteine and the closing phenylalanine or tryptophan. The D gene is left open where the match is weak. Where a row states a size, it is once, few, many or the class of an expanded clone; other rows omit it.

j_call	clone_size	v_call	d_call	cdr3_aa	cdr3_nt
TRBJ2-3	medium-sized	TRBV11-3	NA	CASSPLRGDTQYF	TGTGCCAGCAGCCCCTTAAGGGGGGATACGCAGTATTTT
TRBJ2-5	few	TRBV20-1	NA	CGAVGLRSQETQYF	TGCGGTGCAGTGGGACTTCGGAGCCAAGAGACCCAGTACTTC
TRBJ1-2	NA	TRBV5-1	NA	CASSFYKGGPNYGYTF	TGCGCCAGCAGCTTCTATAAGGGGGGGCCTAACTATGGCTACACCTTC
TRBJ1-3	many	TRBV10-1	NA	CASSVDRSGNTIYF	TGCGCCAGCAGCGTTGACAGATCTGGAAACACCATATATTTT
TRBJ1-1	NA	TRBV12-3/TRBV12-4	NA	CDSNHPGGSTEAFF	TGTGACAGCAATCACCCGGGTGGCAGCACTGAAGCTTTCTTT
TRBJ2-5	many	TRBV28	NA	CASSPTVPFETQYF	TGTGCCAGCAGTCCGACAGTACCGTTTGAGACCCAGTACTTC
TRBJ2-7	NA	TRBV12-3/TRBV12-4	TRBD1	CDSSFRSGQRSHEQYF	TGTGACAGCAGTTTTAGATCGGGACAGCGCTCCCACGAGCAGTACTTC
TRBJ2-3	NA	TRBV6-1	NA	CASSVMVLGTQYF	TGTGCCAGCAGTGTCATGGTCTTAGGTACACAGTATTTT
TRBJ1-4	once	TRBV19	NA	CASSIVPYNEKLFF	TGTGCCAGTAGTATAGTACCCTATAACGAAAAACTGTTTTTT
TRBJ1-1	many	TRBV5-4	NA	CASSWRETEAFF	TGTGCCAGCAGCTGGAGGGAGACTGAAGCTTTCTTT
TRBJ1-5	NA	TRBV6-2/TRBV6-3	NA	CASKHGGGGNRPQHF	TGTGCCAGCAAACACGGGGGTGGCGGCAATCGGCCCCAGCATTTT
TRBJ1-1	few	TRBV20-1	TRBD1	CRATGGGINTEAFF	TGCAGAGCCACAGGGGGCGGAATAAACACTGAAGCTTTCTTT
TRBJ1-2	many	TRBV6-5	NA	CASSYSFRGNGYTF	TGTGCCAGCAGTTACTCGTTCAGGGGTAATGGCTACACCTTC
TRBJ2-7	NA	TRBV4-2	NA	CASSQDPRGSSYEQYF	TGTGCCAGCAGCCAAGATCCAAGGGGCTCCTCCTACGAGCAGTACTTC
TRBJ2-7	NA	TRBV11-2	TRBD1	CASSIGTGIKEQYF	TGTGCCAGCAGCATCGGGACAGGGATAAAAGAGCAGTATTTC
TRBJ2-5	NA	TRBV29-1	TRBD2	CSVGSGGVSETQYF	TGCAGCGTCGGAAGCGGGGGAGTTTCGGAGACCCAGTACTTC
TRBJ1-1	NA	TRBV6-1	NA	CASNERDANTEAFF	TGTGCCAGTAATGAGCGGGATGCCAACACTGAAGCTTTCTTT
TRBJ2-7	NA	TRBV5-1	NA	CASSPGGPHEQYF	TGCGCCAGCAGCCCGGGTGGTCCCCACGAGCAGTACTTC
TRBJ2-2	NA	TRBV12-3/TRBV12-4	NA	CASNPRIALNTGELFF	TGTGCCAGCAATCCACGGATAGCACTAAACACCGGGGAGCTGTTTTTT
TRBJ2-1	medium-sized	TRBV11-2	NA	CASSLRDEQFF	TGTGCCAGCAGCCTCAGGGATGAGCAGTTCTTC
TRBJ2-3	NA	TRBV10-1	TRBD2	CANSDYAGGTDTRYF	TGCGCCAACAGCGACTACGCGGGGGGGACAGATACGCGGTATTTT
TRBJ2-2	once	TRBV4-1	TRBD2	CASSQWEGNTWELFF	TGCGCCAGCAGCCAGTGGGAGGGGAACACCTGGGAACTGTTTTTT
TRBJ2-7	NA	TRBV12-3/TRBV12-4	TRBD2	CASSFAGDVADPSKEQYF	TGTGCCAGCAGTTTCGCGGGGGACGTAGCGGACCCCAGTAAAGAGCAGTACTTC
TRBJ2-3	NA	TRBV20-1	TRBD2	CSAGGGGAGTDTHYF	TGCAGTGCTGGAGGCGGGGGGGCGGGCACAGATACGCACTATTTT
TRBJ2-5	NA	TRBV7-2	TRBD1	CANSLTGGLKTQYF	TGTGCCAACAGCTTAACAGGGGGCTTAAAGACCCAGTACTTC
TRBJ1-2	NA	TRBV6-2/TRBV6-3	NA	CVSIYSNGGLDGYTF	TGTGTCAGCATTTACTCGAACGGGGGCTTGGATGGCTACACCTTC
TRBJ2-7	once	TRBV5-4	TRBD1	CASSWGTVENEQYF	TGTGCCAGCAGCTGGGGGACAGTGGAAAACGAACAGTACTTC
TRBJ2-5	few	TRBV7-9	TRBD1	CTSSRGTAKAAETQYF	TGTACCAGCAGCCGAGGGACAGCTAAGGCCGCGGAGACCCAGTACTTC
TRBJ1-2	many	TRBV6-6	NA	CASTSGSGYGYTF	TGTGCCAGCACCTCCGGGAGCGGCTATGGCTACACCTTC
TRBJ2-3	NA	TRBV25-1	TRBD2	CASSPPVTSGDTDTQYF	TGTGCCAGCAGTCCCCCCGTGACTAGCGGGGACACAGATACGCAGTATTTT
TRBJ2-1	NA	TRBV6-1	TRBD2	CTSSEEAGGLNEHFF	TGTACCAGCAGTGAAGAGGCGGGAGGGCTGAATGAGCACTTCTTC
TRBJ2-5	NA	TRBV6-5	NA	CANSSGFQETQYF	TGCGCCAACAGTTCCGGTTTTCAAGAGACCCAGTACTTC
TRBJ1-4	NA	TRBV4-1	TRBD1	CASGQHTPGGTGDEKLFF	TGCGCCAGCGGCCAACATACCCCAGGAGGGACAGGGGATGAAAAACTGTTTTTT
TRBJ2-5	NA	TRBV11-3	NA	CANRYVPGVYSGLQETQYF	TGCGCCAACAGGTACGTCCCAGGCGTATATTCAGGACTCCAAGAGACCCAGTACTTC
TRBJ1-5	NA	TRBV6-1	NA	CASLFLQGSYQPQHF	TGTGCCAGCCTCTTCCTACAGGGTAGCTATCAGCCCCAGCATTTT
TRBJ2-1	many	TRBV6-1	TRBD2	CASSDSGGARGEQFF	TGTGCCAGCAGTGATAGCGGGGGGGCGAGGGGTGAGCAGTTCTTC
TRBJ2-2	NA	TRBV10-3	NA	CAIRTTRGDGELFF	TGTGCCATCAGAACCACCAGGGGTGACGGGGAGCTGTTTTTT
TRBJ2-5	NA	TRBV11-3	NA	CDSSVYTIETQYF	TGTGACAGCAGCGTGTACACCATAGAGACCCAGTACTTC
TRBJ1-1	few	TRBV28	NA	CASSKFTTEAFF	TGTGCCAGCAGTAAGTTCACAACTGAAGCTTTCTTT
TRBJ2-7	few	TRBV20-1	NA	CSAPSGWQGGNNEQYF	TGCAGTGCTCCATCCGGTTGGCAGGGAGGCAACAACGAGCAGTACTTC
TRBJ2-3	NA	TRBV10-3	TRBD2	CAISRGRTSIDTQYF	TGTGCCATCAGCCGCGGGAGGACTAGCATAGATACGCAGTATTTT
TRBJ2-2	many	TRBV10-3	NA	CAISETAGNTGELFF	TGTGCCATCAGTGAGACGGCGGGGAACACCGGGGAGCTGTTTTTT
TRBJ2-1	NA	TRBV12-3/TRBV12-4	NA	CPSIRGGAEQFF	TGTCCCAGCATAAGAGGTGGGGCTGAGCAGTTCTTC
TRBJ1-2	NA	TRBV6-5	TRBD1	CASSLGQGSVGCIF	TGTGCCAGCAGTTTAGGACAGGGGTCGGTTGGCTGCATCTTC
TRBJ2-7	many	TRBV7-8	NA	CASSLVSAFGSEQYF	TGTGCCAGCAGCTTAGTGTCGGCGTTCGGCTCCGAGCAGTACTTC
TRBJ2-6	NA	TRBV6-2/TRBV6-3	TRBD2	CASSPPSGGLSEANVLTF	TGTGCCAGCTCTCCGCCCAGCGGGGGGCTCTCTGAGGCCAACGTCCTGACTTTC
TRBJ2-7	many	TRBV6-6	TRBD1	CASLSTRGRNYEQYF	TGTGCCAGCCTAAGTACCAGGGGGCGGAACTACGAGCAGTACTTC